This passage covers 16 T cell receptor beta chains from one sample sequenced in a study of CD8+ T cells in alopecia areata. Reverse transcription of extracted RNA yielded cDNA, which provided the sequencing template. The repertoire was sequenced with immunoSEQ multiplex PCR; TCRdb's copy has only in-frame clones and lacks some. The table lists some 110,000 clones, about 60% of them singletons. Treatment: oral pan-JAK inhibitor, 5-10 mg twice daily. The sample consisted of CD8+ T cells sorted from blood, taken at week 24, from a patient treated with tofacitinib. These receptor sequences come from a human donor with alopecia areata.

The chain joins TRBV5-6 to TRBJ2-2; 8 bases are a match to TRBD1. CDR3 length: 15 residues. The V gene end was trimmed by 0 bases and the J gene end by 6 bases; junction bases not matched to a gene: 4. Germline V gene data show CDR1 as SGHDT and CDR2 as YYEEEE. The CDR3 nucleotides are TGTGCCAGCAGCTTGGAGGACAGGGCGGCCGGGGAGCTGTTTTTT. This gives the protein CASSLEDRAAGELFF. Supplemented by reference TRBV5-6 and TRBJ2-2, the full variable domain reads DAGVTQSPTHLIKTRGQQVTLRCSPKSGHDTVSWYQQALGQGPQFIFQYYEEEERQRGNFPDRFSGHQFPNYSSELNVNALLLGDSALYLCASSLEDRAAGELFFGEGSRLTVL.

This clone was counted between two and nine times. V is TRBV6-5 and J is TRBJ2-7; D possibly corresponds to TRBD1 (5 bases). CDR1 is MNHEY and CDR2 is SVGAGI in the germline V gene. V was clipped by 2 bases and J by 0 bases, with 5 bases between them. This CDR3 is 13 amino acids long. CDR3 residues: CASSYDSSYEQYF. CDR3 nucleotide sequence: TGTGCCAGCAGTTACGACAGCTCCTACGAGCAGTACTTC.

This clone occurred a few times. The chain couples TRBV29-1 to TRBJ2-2, with 9 bases identical to TRBD1. The CDR3 totals 13 residues. V lost 7 bases to trimming and J lost 1 base; unmatched junction nucleotides: 1. CDR1 SQVTM and CDR2 ANQGSEA come from the germline V gene. CDR3 in amino acids: CSGGQGNTGELFF. CDR3 nucleotides: TGCAGCGGGGGACAGGGGAACACCGGGGAGCTGTTTTTT.

The chain uses TRBV29-1 and TRBJ1-1; tentative D call: TRBD1 (5 bases). The V gene lost 3 bases and the J gene lost 0 bases, with 17 bases spanning the gap. Per the germline V gene, CDR1 is SQVTM and CDR2 is ANQGSEA. The CDR3 covers 16 residues. The CDR3: CSVELSGAQMNTEAFF. The CDR3, as DNA: TGCAGCGTTGAGTTGTCTGGGGCCCAAATGAACACTGAAGCTTTCTTT.

This chain joins TRBV7-7 and TRBJ2-7, with 10 bases matching TRBD1. The J segment lost 5 bases and the V segment lost 5 bases, leaving 15 bases of the junction unmatched. CDR3 size: 17 residues. Germline CDR1 SSHAT, CDR2 FNYEAQ (reference sequence). CDR3 loop: CASSTNPKDRGTDEQYF. In DNA form, the CDR3 reads TGTGCCAGCAGCACAAACCCCAAGGACAGGGGGACCGACGAGCAGTACTTC.

This chain links TRBV30 with TRBJ2-7, with 7 bases aligning to TRBD1. The V and J ends lost 4 bases and 2 bases, in that order; junction bases with no gene match: 2. Germline V gene lookup returns CDR1 GTSNPN and CDR2 SVGIG (reference sequence). The CDR3 is 12 amino acids. The CDR3 is CAWNDRAYEQYF. As DNA, the CDR3 is TGTGCCTGGAACGACAGGGCCTACGAGCAGTACTTC. Full variable domain (remainder filled in from reference TRBV30 and TRBJ2-7): SQTIHQWPATLVQPVGSPLSLECTVEGTSNPNLYWYRQAAGRGLQLLFYSVGIGQISSEVPQNLSASRPQDRQFILSSKKLLLSDSGFYLCAWNDRAYEQYFGPGTRLTVT.

This rearrangement joins TRBV11-2 to TRBJ2-7; no clear D gene. CDR3 length: 14 residues. With 1 base removed from V and 1 base from J, the gap between germline ends came to 8 bases. CDR1 and CDR2 from the germline V gene are SGHAT and FQNNGV. The CDR3 sequence: CASSLVTNSYEQYF. The CDR3 DNA reads TGTGCCAGCAGCTTAGTCACAAATTCCTACGAGCAGTACTTC. The full variable domain, completed using reference TRBV11-2 and TRBJ2-7, is EAGVAQSPRYKIIEKRQSVAFWCNPISGHATLYWYQQILGQGPKLLIQFQNNGVVDDSQLPKDRFSAERLKGVDSTLKIQPAKLEDSAVYLCASSLVTNSYEQYFGPGTRLTVT.

The V gene is TRBV6-6, the J gene TRBJ2-7; a possible D gene is TRBD1 (6 bases). The CDR3 contains 16 residues. V lost 2 bases and J lost 0, with 14 bases in between. From germline, CDR1 is MNHNY and CDR2 SVGAGI (reference sequence). In DNA form, the CDR3 reads TGTGCCAGCAGTTACCCCCCAGGGGCAAGCTCCTACGAGCAGTACTTC. Amino acid sequence: CASSYPPGASSYEQYF.

The J gene is TRBJ1-1, the V gene TRBV4-3, with 8 bases aligning to TRBD1. The CDR3 spans 18 residues. Trimming cost V 0 bases and J 5 bases; bases outside gene matches: 14. The germline CDR1 and CDR2 sequences are LGHNA and YSLEER. In nucleotides, the CDR3 is TGCGCCAGCAGCCAAGATCCCCCGGACAGGGAGGGAGGAACTGAAGCTTTCTTT. Its protein product is CASSQDPPDREGGTEAFF.

V is TRBV19 and J is TRBJ2-5; 7 positions agree with TRBD1. In germline, CDR1 is LNHDA, CDR2 SQIVND (reference sequence). The CDR3 sequence is 14 residues long. With V trimmed by 5 bases and J by 2 bases, 5 bases remained unmatched. CDR3 region: CASSPMDRQETQYF. CDR3 in DNA: TGTGCCAGTAGTCCAATGGACAGGCAAGAGACCCAGTACTTC.

This clone was counted a few times. The gene calls are TRBV29-1 and TRBJ2-7, with 7 bases aligning to TRBD2. Losses at the gene ends were 6 bases for V and 0 bases for J; bases not matched to a gene: 8. Germline V gene lookup returns CDR1 SQVTM and CDR2 ANQGSEA. The CDR3 extends over 14 amino acids. In nucleotides, the CDR3 is TGCAGCGTAGCAGGGAGGGAAGCCTCCTACGAGCAGTACTTC. It is translated as CSVAGREASYEQYF.

This clone occurred a few times. The genes are TRBV7-9 and TRBJ2-1; no clear D. Germline CDR1 and CDR2: SEHNR and FQNEAQ (reference sequence). The CDR3 has 15 amino acids. V lost 5 bases, J lost 10 bases, and 21 bases lay in between. The CDR3 reads CASSKFRLLEDEQFF. CDR3 bases: TGTGCCAGCAGCAAATTTCGGCTCCTGGAAGACGAGCAGTTCTTC.

V and J are TRBV7-8 and TRBJ1-2; the D gene is possibly TRBD1 (6 bases). Looked up from germline, CDR1 is SGHVS and CDR2 is FQNEAQ. V was shortened by 1 base and J by 3 bases, with 6 bases between the two germline ends. The CDR3 is made up of 13 amino acids. CDR3 coding DNA: TGTGCCAGCAGCTTAGACAGGGACTATGGCTACACCTTC. This gives the protein CASSLDRDYGYTF.

The chain couples TRBV30 to TRBJ1-1; no definite D call. The germline V and J ends were trimmed by 1 base and 6 bases, with 9 bases remaining between them. Germline loops: CDR1 GTSNPN, CDR2 SVGIG (reference sequence). The CDR3 sequence is 12 residues long. As DNA, the CDR3 is TGTGCCTGGAGTGGGCCCTCGGCTGAAGCTTTCTTT. Translating it yields CAWSGPSAEAFF.

The V gene is TRBV13, the J gene TRBJ2-7; D might be TRBD1 (6 bases). Trimming stripped 5 bases from V and 3 bases from J, with 11 bases between. The CDR3 totals 13 residues. The germline V gene encodes CDR1 PRHDT and CDR2 FYEKMQ (reference sequence). The CDR3 reads CASSPGQHYEQYF. CDR3 DNA: TGTGCCAGCAGCCCTGGACAGCACTACGAGCAGTACTTC.

In regard to this clone: Other nucleotide sequences in the sample specify the same CDR3. This chain uses TRBV6-5 with TRBJ2-1; a possible D gene is TRBD2 (5 bases). Germline V lookup: CDR1 MNHEY, CDR2 SVGAGI. The CDR3 has 14 amino acids. The V gene lost 2 bases and the J gene lost 6 bases, with 11 bases spanning the gap. The CDR3 DNA follows: TGTGCCAGCAGTTACGAGGGTCAGTTCAATGAGCAGTTCTTC. Protein sequence: CASSYEGQFNEQFF.